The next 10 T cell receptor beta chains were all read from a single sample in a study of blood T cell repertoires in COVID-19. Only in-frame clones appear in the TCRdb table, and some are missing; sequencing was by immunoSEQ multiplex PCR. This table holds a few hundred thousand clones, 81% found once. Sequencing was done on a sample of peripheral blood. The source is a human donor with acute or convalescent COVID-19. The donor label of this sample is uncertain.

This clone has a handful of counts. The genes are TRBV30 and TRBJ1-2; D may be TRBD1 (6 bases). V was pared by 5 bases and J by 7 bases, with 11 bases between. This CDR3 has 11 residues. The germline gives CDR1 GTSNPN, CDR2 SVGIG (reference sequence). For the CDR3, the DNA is TGTGCCTGGGAGCAGGGGTTTGGCTACACCTTC. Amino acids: CAWEQGFGYTF.

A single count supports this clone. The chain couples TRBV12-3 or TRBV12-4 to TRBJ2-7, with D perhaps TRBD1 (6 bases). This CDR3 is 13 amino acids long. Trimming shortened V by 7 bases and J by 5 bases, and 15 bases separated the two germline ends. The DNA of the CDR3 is TGTGCCAGCACCAGGGACAATTTCCACGAGCAGTACTTC. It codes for CASTRDNFHEQYF.

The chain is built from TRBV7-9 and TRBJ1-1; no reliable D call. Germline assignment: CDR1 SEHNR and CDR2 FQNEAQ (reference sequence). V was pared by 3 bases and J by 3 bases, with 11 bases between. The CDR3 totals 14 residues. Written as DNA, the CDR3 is TGTGCCAGCAGCTTCCCCGTCAGATACACTGAAGCTTTCTTT. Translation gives CASSFPVRYTEAFF.

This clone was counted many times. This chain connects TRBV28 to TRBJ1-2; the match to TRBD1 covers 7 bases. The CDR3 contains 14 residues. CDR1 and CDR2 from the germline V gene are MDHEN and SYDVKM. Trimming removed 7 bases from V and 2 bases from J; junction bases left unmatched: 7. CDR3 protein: CASTMTGRNYGYTF. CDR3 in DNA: TGTGCCAGCACCATGACAGGGAGAAACTATGGCTACACCTTC.

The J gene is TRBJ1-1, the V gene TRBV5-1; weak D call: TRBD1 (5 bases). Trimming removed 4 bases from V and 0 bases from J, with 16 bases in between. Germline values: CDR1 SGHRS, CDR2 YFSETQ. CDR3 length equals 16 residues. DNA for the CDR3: TGCGCCAGCAGCCCCGGGTTGGGGGGGGTGAACACTGAAGCTTTCTTT. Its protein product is CASSPGLGGVNTEAFF. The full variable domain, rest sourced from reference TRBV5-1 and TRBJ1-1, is KAGVTQTPRYLIKTRGQQVTLSCSPISGHRSVSWYQQTPGQGLQFLFEYFSETQRNKGNFPGRFSGRQFSNSRSEMNVSTLELGDSALYLCASSPGLGGVNTEAFFGQGTRLTVV.

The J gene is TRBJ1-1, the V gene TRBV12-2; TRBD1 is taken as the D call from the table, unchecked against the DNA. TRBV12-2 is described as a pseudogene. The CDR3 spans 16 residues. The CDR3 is CASRHSSRVGNTEAFF. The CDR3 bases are TGTGCAAGTCGCCATAGTTCCAGGGTAGGAAACACTGAAGCTTTCTTT.

CDR3 loop: CASRLHTIYF. CDR3 nucleotides: TGTGCCAGCCGTCTACACACCATATATTTT. The genes are TRBV6-4 and TRBJ1-3; no clear D gene. Germline values: CDR1 MRHNA, CDR2 SNTAGT. CDR3 length equals 10 residues. V was pared by 8 bases and J by 8 bases, with 7 bases between.

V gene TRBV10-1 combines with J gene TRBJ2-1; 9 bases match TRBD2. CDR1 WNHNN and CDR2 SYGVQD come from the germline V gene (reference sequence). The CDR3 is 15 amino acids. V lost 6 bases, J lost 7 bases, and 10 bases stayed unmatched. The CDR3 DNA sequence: TGCGCCAGCAGCCGGCTCGCTAGCGGGATAAATGAGCAGTTCTTC. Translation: CASSRLASGINEQFF.

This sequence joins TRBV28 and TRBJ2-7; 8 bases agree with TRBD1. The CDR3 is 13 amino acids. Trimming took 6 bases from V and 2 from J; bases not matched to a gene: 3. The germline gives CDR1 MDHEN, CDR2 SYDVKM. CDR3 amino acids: CASRLTGAYEQYF. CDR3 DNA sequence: TGTGCCAGCAGATTGACAGGGGCCTACGAGCAGTACTTC.

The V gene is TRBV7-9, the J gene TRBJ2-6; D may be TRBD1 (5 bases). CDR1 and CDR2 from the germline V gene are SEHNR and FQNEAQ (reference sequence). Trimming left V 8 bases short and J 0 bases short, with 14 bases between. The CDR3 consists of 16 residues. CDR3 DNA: TGTGCCAGCGGCCAGGGCAGACACTCTGGGGCCAACGTCCTGACTTTC. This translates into CASGQGRHSGANVLTF.